This T cell receptor (beta chain) was retrieved from a study of Ad26.COV2.S vaccination and SARS-CoV-2 variants. Study-wide results and caveats: Assessments of TCR breadth and depth may have underestimated the total T cell responses.

Remarks on this clone: Its antigen is currently unknown.

Unmatched junction bases numbered 12, after V lost 5 bases and J lost 3 bases. The CDR3 loop spans 17 amino acids. The germline V gene has CDR1 MNHEY and CDR2 SVGEGT. As for treatment: roughly 19 received Ad26.COV2.S at low or high dose, single or two shots; about 5 received placebo; per-sample allocation not given. The study sampled participants on day 63 after the first vaccine or placebo injection. Spike of the Wuhan-strain SARS-CoV-2 was expressed by an Ad26 vector, which formed the vaccine. Profiled with immunoSEQ multiplex PCR; TCRdb holds only in-frame clones, not every one. The sample carries some 240,000 clones, around nine tenths recorded once.

This receptor was identified in a person aged 18-60 years who received the Ad26.COV2.S COVID-19 vaccine or a placebo. The sample was peripheral blood, taken in a trial of Ad26.COV2.S vaccine versus placebo. This chain connects TRBV6-2 or TRBV6-3 to TRBJ2-2; TRBD2 aligns across 7 bases. CDR3: CASSQVAGAPYTGELFF. The CDR3 nucleotides read TGTGCCAGCAGTCAGGTCGCGGGAGCCCCTTACACCGGGGAGCTGTTTTTT.